The present T cell receptor beta chain was sequenced within a study of shared clonotypes between healthy human individuals. CDR1 LNHDA and CDR2 SQIVND come from the germline V gene (reference sequence). V was clipped by 5 bases and J by 2 bases, with 9 bases between them. This CDR3 has 14 amino acids. Details on this clone: Antigen: not known. The same CDR3 can be traced to other DNA sequences in this sample.

TCRdb's copy holds only in-frame clones and misses some; the assay was immunoSEQ multiplex PCR. The table has roughly 1,500,000 clones, approximately 98.5% seen once; the top ten hold around 0.38%. Whole-study results and caveats: The researchers took only blood, and tissue repertoires probably look different.

Sequencing input: naive CD4+ T cells sorted from blood. Noted subset: CD45RA+ positively selected. This sequence joins TRBV19 and TRBJ2-2; D perhaps matches TRBD1 (6 bases). This clonotype was sampled from a young man in good health. The CDR3 nucleotides read TGTGCCAGTAGTCCCAGGGGCAACACCGGGGAGCTGTTTTTT. Protein: CASSPRGNTGELFF. Combining the CDR3 with reference TRBV19 and TRBJ2-2 gives the whole variable domain DGGITQSPKYLFRKEGQNVTLSCEQNLNHDAMYWYRQDPGQGLRLIYYSQIVNDFQKGDIAEGYSVSREKKESFPLTVTSAQKNPTAFYLCASSPRGNTGELFFGEGSRLTVL.